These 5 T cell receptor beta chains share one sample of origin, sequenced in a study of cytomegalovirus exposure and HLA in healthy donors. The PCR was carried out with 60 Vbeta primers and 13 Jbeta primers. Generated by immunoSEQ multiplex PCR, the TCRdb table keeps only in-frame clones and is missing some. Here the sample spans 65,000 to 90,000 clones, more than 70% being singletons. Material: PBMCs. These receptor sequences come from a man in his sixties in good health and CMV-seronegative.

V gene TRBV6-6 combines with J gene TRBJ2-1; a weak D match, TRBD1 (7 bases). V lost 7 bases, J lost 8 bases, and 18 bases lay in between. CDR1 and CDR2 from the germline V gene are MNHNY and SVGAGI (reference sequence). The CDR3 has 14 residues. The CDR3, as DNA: TGTGCCAGCACCGGACAGGCCAGGGGGGATGAGCAGTTCTTC. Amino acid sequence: CASTGQARGDEQFF.

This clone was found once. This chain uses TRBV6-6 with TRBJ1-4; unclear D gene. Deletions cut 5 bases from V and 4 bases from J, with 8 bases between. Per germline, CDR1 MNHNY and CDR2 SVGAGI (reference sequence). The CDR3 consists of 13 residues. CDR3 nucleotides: TGTGCCAGCAGTCTCTACTTTAATGAAAAACTGTTTTTT. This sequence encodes CASSLYFNEKLFF.

Here the CDR3 reads CASSLAEGLYNEQFF. As DNA, the CDR3 is TGTGCCAGCAGCTTAGCGGAGGGACTCTACAATGAGCAGTTCTTC. The V gene is TRBV5-6, the J gene TRBJ2-1; TRBD2 might be the D (6 bases). V was clipped by 2 bases and J by 3 bases, with 12 bases between them. This CDR3 spans 15 amino acids. From germline, CDR1 is SGHDT and CDR2 YYEEEE.

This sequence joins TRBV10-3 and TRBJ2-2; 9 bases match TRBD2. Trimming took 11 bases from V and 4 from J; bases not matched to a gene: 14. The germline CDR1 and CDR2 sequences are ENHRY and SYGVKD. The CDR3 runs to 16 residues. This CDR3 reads CAAQPGRGGGTGELFF. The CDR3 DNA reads TGTGCCGCCCAGCCCGGGCGGGGGGGCGGCACCGGGGAGCTGTTTTTT.

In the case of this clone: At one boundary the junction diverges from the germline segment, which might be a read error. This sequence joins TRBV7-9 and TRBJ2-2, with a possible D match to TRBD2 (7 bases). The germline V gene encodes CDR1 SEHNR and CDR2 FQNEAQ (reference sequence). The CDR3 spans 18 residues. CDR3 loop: CSSSFTSRGGAHTGELFF. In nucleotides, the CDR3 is TGTTCCAGCAGCTTTACCTCTAGAGGGGGGGCGCACACCGGGGAGCTGTTTTTT.